These 26 T cell receptor beta chains share one sample of origin, sequenced in a study of cytomegalovirus exposure and HLA in healthy donors. PCR employed 60 Vbeta and 13 Jbeta primers. Libraries were prepared by immunoSEQ multiplex PCR; TCRdb keeps only in-frame clonotypes and omits some of them. The table records 90,000 to 120,000 clones, around 73% of them present only once. Material: PBMCs. These receptors all come from a man aged 25 to 40 in good health and CMV-seronegative.

Here the CDR3 reads CASGGGSTDTQYF. DNA of the CDR3: TGTGCCAGCGGGGGCGGGAGCACAGATACGCAGTATTTT. The chain links TRBV28 to TRBJ2-3; TRBD1 might be the D (6 bases). The CDR3 runs 13 residues. Germline V gives CDR1 MDHEN, CDR2 SYDVKM. V was pared by 8 bases and J by 0 bases, with 9 bases between.

J is TRBJ2-7 and V is TRBV2; TRBD2 is a possible D gene (5 bases). In germline, CDR1 is SNHLY, CDR2 FYNNEI. V lost 6 bases, J lost 2 bases, and 20 bases lay in between. The CDR3 has 16 residues. CDR3 protein: CASSVGSGSRAYEQYF. CDR3 nucleotides: TGTGCCAGCAGCGTAGGGTCGGGGAGTCGGGCCTACGAGCAGTACTTC.

This clone was counted a few times. This rearrangement joins TRBV5-1 to TRBJ2-2; possible D gene TRBD1, 6 bases. Germline V gives CDR1 SGHRS, CDR2 YFSETQ. The CDR3 runs to 14 residues. Trimming pared 6 bases from V and 1 base from J, leaving 10 bases between. The CDR3: CASTGTQNTGELFF. Written as DNA, the CDR3 is TGCGCCAGCACCGGGACACAGAACACCGGGGAGCTGTTTTTT.

The rearrangement joins TRBV18 to TRBJ1-3; 7 bases line up with TRBD1. The CDR3 is made up of 18 amino acids. J gave up 4 bases and V 2 bases, and 14 bases lay outside the gene matches. Germline loops: CDR1 KGHSH, CDR2 LQKENI. DNA of the CDR3: TGTGCCAGCTCACCATTCCTCCCCAGGACAGGATCGGGAAACACCATATATTTT. Its protein is CASSPFLPRTGSGNTIYF.

There are a few counts of this clone. The V and J genes are TRBV4-1 and TRBJ2-1; a weak D match, TRBD2 (5 bases). The germline CDR1 and CDR2 sequences are MGHRA and YSYEKL. This CDR3 comprises 17 residues. V was trimmed by 0 bases and J by 7 bases, leaving 19 bases between them. CDR3 sequence reads: CASSQEEEAGRSNEQFF. As DNA, the CDR3 is TGCGCCAGCAGCCAAGAGGAGGAGGCAGGTCGATCGAATGAGCAGTTCTTC.

This clone has only one observation. V usage is TRBV6-1 and J usage is TRBJ1-5, with D possibly being TRBD1 (6 bases). The germline gives CDR1 MNHNS, CDR2 SASEGT. Trimming removed 2 bases from V and 2 bases from J, with 10 bases in between. The CDR3 contains 15 residues. CDR3 nucleotides: TGTGCCAGCAGTGAACAGGGGCCGGGCAATCAGCCCCAGCATTTT. Encoded protein: CASSEQGPGNQPQHF.

The chain has TRBV19 and TRBJ2-1, with 8 bases aligning to TRBD2. In germline, CDR1 is LNHDA, CDR2 SQIVND (reference sequence). The CDR3 extends over 17 amino acids. Germline trimming cut 7 bases from V and 2 bases from J; bases unmatched to any gene: 13. This CDR3 is CASIGRAGESTYNEQFF. CDR3 nucleotides: TGTGCCAGTATTGGACGAGCGGGAGAATCAACCTACAATGAGCAGTTCTTC.

The chain recombines TRBV7-9 with TRBJ1-2; no clear D gene. This CDR3 region has 12 residues. Trimming removed 1 base from V and 4 bases from J, with 4 bases in between. From germline, CDR1 is SEHNR and CDR2 FQNEAQ (reference sequence). CDR3 in DNA: TGTGCCAGCAGCTTAGGCGGCTATGGCTACACCTTC. It codes for CASSLGGYGYTF.

The chain joins TRBV5-1 to TRBJ2-7; 7 bases agree with TRBD1. Germline V CDR1 and CDR2: SGHRS, YFSETQ. Trimming took 4 bases from V and 2 from J; bases not matched to a gene: 9. The CDR3 sequence is 15 residues long. The CDR3 nucleotides are TGCGCCAGCAGCGCACCGGACAGGATGACCTACGAGCAGTACTTC. It is translated as CASSAPDRMTYEQYF.

V and J are TRBV6-1 and TRBJ2-2; TRBD1 matches 7 bases. This CDR3 contains 15 residues. Germline CDR1 and CDR2: MNHNS and SASEGT. Germline trimming cut 6 bases from V and 6 bases from J; bases unmatched to any gene: 10. As DNA, the CDR3 is TGTGCCAGCAGGGCCCGACAGGGCAGCCCCGGGGAGCTGTTTTTT. Translated: CASRARQGSPGELFF.

The chain recombines TRBV27 with TRBJ2-1; TRBD2 aligns across 10 bases. Unmatched junction bases numbered 8, after V lost 5 bases and J lost 7 bases. This CDR3 is 15 amino acids long. Germline CDR1 and CDR2: MNHEY and SMNVEV (reference sequence). As DNA, the CDR3 is TGTGCCAGCAGTAACCTAGCGGGGGCTCGAAATGAGCAGTTCTTC. Translating it yields CASSNLAGARNEQFF.

This chain uses TRBV5-4 with TRBJ1-6; 8 nucleotides align to TRBD1. CDR3 size: 15 residues. The junction had 6 bases not matched to a gene; V was cut back by 4 bases and J by 6 bases. Germline CDR1 and CDR2: SGHNT and YYREEE (reference sequence). The CDR3: CASSLTGVSNSPLHF. The CDR3 DNA follows: TGTGCCAGCAGCCTGACAGGGGTGAGTAATTCACCCCTCCACTTT.

The rearrangement uses TRBV2 and TRBJ1-3; weak D call: TRBD1 (5 bases). Germline V lookup: CDR1 SNHLY, CDR2 FYNNEI. CDR3 length equals 13 residues. Trimming shortened V by 4 bases and J by 4 bases, and 8 bases separated the two germline ends. The CDR3 DNA follows: TGTGCCAGCAGTGGGACAATCGGAAACACCATATATTTT. It encodes CASSGTIGNTIYF.

The rearrangement links TRBV30 to TRBJ2-2; 10 nucleotides match TRBD2. The germline CDR1 and CDR2 sequences are GTSNPN and SVGIG (reference sequence). This CDR3 has 16 residues. V lost 1 base to trimming and J lost 1 base; unmatched junction nucleotides: 3. CDR3 residues: CAWSGGLALNTGELFF. DNA for the CDR3: TGTGCCTGGAGTGGGGGACTAGCGCTGAACACCGGGGAGCTGTTTTTT. The full variable domain, completed using reference TRBV30 and TRBJ2-2, is SQTIHQWPATLVQPVGSPLSLECTVEGTSNPNLYWYRQAAGRGLQLLFYSVGIGQISSEVPQNLSASRPQDRQFILSSKKLLLSDSGFYLCAWSGGLALNTGELFFGEGSRLTVL.

This chain links TRBV11-2 with TRBJ2-7; no reliable D call. Germline-derived CDR1 and CDR2 are SGHAT and FQNNGV. V was cut by 4 bases and J by 2 bases, with 12 bases left in between. The CDR3 runs to 14 residues. DNA for the CDR3: TGTGCCAGCAGCTCGCAGGCCACCACCTACGAGCAGTACTTC. Encoded protein: CASSSQATTYEQYF. Looking up the rest from reference TRBV11-2 and TRBJ2-7 gives the full variable domain: EAGVAQSPRYKIIEKRQSVAFWCNPISGHATLYWYQQILGQGPKLLIQFQNNGVVDDSQLPKDRFSAERLKGVDSTLKIQPAKLEDSAVYLCASSSQATTYEQYFGPGTRLTVT.

J is TRBJ1-2 and V is TRBV10-3; D might be TRBD1 (5 bases). V dropped 6 bases and J dropped 1 base, with 12 bases sitting between them. Germline loops: CDR1 ENHRY, CDR2 SYGVKD. The CDR3 loop spans 14 amino acids. The CDR3 DNA is TGTGCCATCAGGCCTGGGGGACTTAACTATGGCTACACCTTC. It encodes CAIRPGGLNYGYTF.

V is TRBV4-2 and J is TRBJ2-3, with D possibly matching TRBD2 (7 bases). V gave up 2 bases and J gave up 2 bases, with 20 bases separating them. CDR3 length: 18 residues. CDR1 is LGHNA, CDR2 YNFKEQ, per germline. The CDR3 nucleotides are TGTGCCAGCAGCCAAAGAAAGTTAGGTGGGGGGGCCACAGATACGCAGTATTTT. The encoded protein is CASSQRKLGGGATDTQYF.

This clone was seen many times. The chain employs TRBV5-4 and TRBJ2-2, with 11 nucleotides matching TRBD2. CDR1 SGHNT and CDR2 YYREEE come from the germline V gene (reference sequence). With V trimmed by 4 bases and J by 1 base, 6 bases remained unmatched. This CDR3 is built from 17 residues. CDR3 in amino acids: CASSALGTSGNTGELFF. In DNA, the CDR3 is TGTGCCAGCAGCGCGTTGGGGACTAGCGGGAACACCGGGGAGCTGTTTTTT.

There are a few counts of this clone. J is TRBJ2-7 and V is TRBV4-1; tentative D call: TRBD2 (6 bases). The germline gives CDR1 MGHRA, CDR2 YSYEKL. The CDR3 sequence is 14 residues long. The V end was cut by 5 bases, the J end by 2 bases, with 13 bases between. CDR3 sequence: CASSLRDDTYEQYF. The CDR3, as DNA: TGCGCCAGCAGCTTGCGGGACGATACCTACGAGCAGTACTTC.

The chain joins TRBV6-1 to TRBJ2-2, with D uncertain. CDR1 and CDR2 (germline): MNHNS, SASEGT. The CDR3 totals 16 residues. Trimming shortened V by 1 base and J by 6 bases, and 15 bases separated the two germline ends. The CDR3 nucleotides are TGTGCCAGCAGTGAAGGGAGAGGCGGCGGCGCCGGGGAGCTGTTTTTT. This gives the protein CASSEGRGGGAGELFF.

V usage is TRBV28 and J usage is TRBJ1-1; possibly TRBD1 for D (5 bases). V gave up 4 bases and J gave up 0 bases, with 15 bases separating them. The germline gives CDR1 MDHEN, CDR2 SYDVKM. This CDR3 has 16 residues. CDR3 sequence reads: CASSSRGEKMNTEAFF. As DNA, the CDR3 is TGTGCCAGCAGTTCCCGGGGGGAGAAGATGAACACTGAAGCTTTCTTT.

The chain combines TRBV29-1 with TRBJ2-1; 11 bases agree with TRBD2. The CDR3 covers 15 residues. The germline gives CDR1 SQVTM, CDR2 ANQGSEA. With 6 bases clipped from V and 4 bases from J, the junction kept 8 bases outside the gene matches. CDR3 DNA sequence: TGCAGCGTCACCGGGACTAGCGGACTGTACAATGAGCAGTTCTTC. Its protein is CSVTGTSGLYNEQFF.

The chain uses TRBV30 and TRBJ2-3; D is possibly TRBD1 (5 bases). The germline CDR1 and CDR2 sequences are GTSNPN and SVGIG (reference sequence). V was cut by 0 bases and J by 1 base, with 20 bases left in between. This CDR3 has 18 amino acids. The CDR3 coding sequence is TGTGCCTGGAGTGTACGGATGGGGCTAGTAATTGGCACAGATACGCAGTATTTT. It codes for CAWSVRMGLVIGTDTQYF.

The chain carries TRBV29-1 and TRBJ2-7; weak D call: TRBD2 (5 bases). Trimming removed 4 bases from V and 0 bases from J, with 7 bases in between. Germline CDR1 and CDR2: SQVTM and ANQGSEA. This CDR3 has 12 residues. The CDR3 nucleotides are TGCAGCGTTGTTGGGAGCTCCTACGAGCAGTACTTC. Translation: CSVVGSSYEQYF.

The genes are TRBV10-3 and TRBJ2-5, with D possibly TRBD1 on 6 matching bases. Germline V gene sequence: CDR1 ENHRY, CDR2 SYGVKD. The CDR3 consists of 14 residues. The ends were cut back, 3 bases at V and 1 base at J, with 9 bases in the middle. Here the CDR3 reads CAISDQDSQETQYF. In DNA form, the CDR3 reads TGTGCCATCAGTGACCAGGACAGCCAAGAGACCCAGTACTTC.

The sample holds a few counts of this clone. The chain is built from TRBV5-4 and TRBJ2-3; D remains ambiguous. CDR3 length equals 13 residues. Germline assignment: CDR1 SGHNT and CDR2 YYREEE (reference sequence). Trimming removed 4 bases from V and 6 bases from J, with 12 bases in between. CDR3 region: CASSLEIKDTQYF. The CDR3 DNA reads as TGTGCCAGCAGCCTCGAGATAAAGGATACGCAGTATTTT.